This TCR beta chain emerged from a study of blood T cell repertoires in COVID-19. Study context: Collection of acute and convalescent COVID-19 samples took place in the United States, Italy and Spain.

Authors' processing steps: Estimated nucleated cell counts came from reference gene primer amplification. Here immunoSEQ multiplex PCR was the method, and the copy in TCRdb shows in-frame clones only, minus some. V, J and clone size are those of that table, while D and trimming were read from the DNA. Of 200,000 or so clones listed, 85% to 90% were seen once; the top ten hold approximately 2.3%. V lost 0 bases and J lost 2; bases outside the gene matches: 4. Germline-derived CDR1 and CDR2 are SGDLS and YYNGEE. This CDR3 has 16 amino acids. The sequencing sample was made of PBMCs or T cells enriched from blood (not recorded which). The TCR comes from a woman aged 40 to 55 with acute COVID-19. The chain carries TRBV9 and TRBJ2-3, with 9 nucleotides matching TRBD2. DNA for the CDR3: TGTGCCAGCAGCGTAGGTAGCGGGGGAACCACAGATACGCAGTATTTT. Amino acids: CASSVGSGGTTDTQYF.